Presented here are 10 T cell receptor beta chains from one specimen sequenced in a study of blood T cell repertoires in COVID-19. The assay was immunoSEQ multiplex PCR, and TCRdb's table has in-frame clones only and misses some. The sample shows fewer than 250,000 clones, 65% to 85% of them seen only once. What was sequenced was peripheral blood. The origin of the receptors is a man in his fifties with active or convalescent COVID-19.

This chain joins TRBV30 and TRBJ1-5, with TRBD1 matching 9 bases. The CDR3 has 12 amino acids. Germline lookup yields CDR1 GTSNPN and CDR2 SVGIG (reference sequence). The junction had 2 bases not matched to a gene; V was cut back by 5 bases and J by 6 bases. The CDR3 region is CAWGTGLQPQHF. DNA for the CDR3: TGTGCCTGGGGGACAGGGCTTCAGCCCCAGCATTTT.

This rearrangement joins TRBV19 to TRBJ1-2; TRBD1 aligns across 9 bases. V lost 4 bases, J lost 1 base, and 7 bases stayed unmatched. The CDR3 is 16 residues long. Germline V gene sequence: CDR1 LNHDA, CDR2 SQIVND (reference sequence). CDR3 sequence: CASSTEPGQGNYGYTF. The DNA for the CDR3 is TGTGCCAGTAGTACAGAACCGGGACAGGGTAACTATGGCTACACCTTC.

This rearrangement joins TRBV28 to TRBJ1-5, with D perhaps matching TRBD1 (6 bases). V lost 5 bases, J lost 5 bases, and 10 bases lay in between. Germline V CDR1 and CDR2: MDHEN, SYDVKM. The CDR3 spans 13 residues. As DNA, the CDR3 is TGTGCCAGCAGTATATACAGGGATCAGCCCCAGCATTTT. Its translation: CASSIYRDQPQHF.

This chain connects TRBV10-3 to TRBJ1-2; D call uncertain. CDR1 and CDR2 from the germline V gene are ENHRY and SYGVKD. This CDR3 is 14 amino acids long. Trimming shortened V by 10 bases and J by 3 bases, and 18 bases separated the two germline ends. The CDR3 loop is CATSPRVEDYGYTF. The CDR3 nucleotides are TGTGCCACCTCTCCCCGCGTGGAGGACTATGGCTACACCTTC.

The CDR3 region is CASSRQGPGELFF. CDR3 in DNA: TGCGCCAGCAGCAGACAGGGCCCCGGGGAGCTGTTTTTT. The gene calls are TRBV5-1 and TRBJ2-2; TRBD1 agrees at 7 bases. The CDR3 has 13 amino acids. Germline values: CDR1 SGHRS, CDR2 YFSETQ. V lost 4 bases to trimming and J lost 6 bases; unmatched junction nucleotides: 3.

A single count supports this clone. The chain combines TRBV15 with TRBJ1-6; D ambiguous. Germline-derived CDR1 and CDR2 are LNHNV and YYDKDF (reference sequence). Trimming removed 4 bases from V and 10 bases from J, with 11 bases in between. The CDR3 runs to 13 residues. CDR3 sequence: CATSTVPGSPLHF. Here the CDR3 DNA reads TGTGCCACCAGCACAGTCCCGGGGTCACCCCTCCACTTT. Supplemented by reference TRBV15 and TRBJ1-6, the full variable domain reads DAMVIQNPRYQVTQFGKPVTLSCSQTLNHNVMYWYQQKSSQAPKLLFHYYDKDFNNEADTPDNFQSRRPNTSFCFLDIRSPGLGDTAMYLCATSTVPGSPLHFGNGTRLTVT.

This chain links TRBV27 with TRBJ2-5; maybe TRBD2 (6 bases). Trimming took off 5 bases at V and 6 bases at J, with 13 bases between the two ends. This CDR3 region has 13 residues. Germline-derived CDR1 and CDR2 are MNHEY and SMNVEV (reference sequence). The CDR3: CASSTGVAKTQYF. The CDR3 bases are TGTGCCAGCAGTACGGGAGTTGCGAAGACCCAGTACTTC.

The chain uses TRBV30 and TRBJ2-5, with D uncertain. CDR3 size: 12 residues. Trimming took off 0 bases at V and 7 bases at J, with 9 bases between the two ends. CDR1 and CDR2 from the germline V gene are GTSNPN and SVGIG (reference sequence). The CDR3 protein is CAWSVHRGTQYF. CDR3 DNA: TGTGCCTGGAGTGTACACCGAGGGACCCAGTACTTC.

The chain couples TRBV2 to TRBJ1-1; TRBD1 might be the D (6 bases). Per germline, CDR1 SNHLY and CDR2 FYNNEI. V was trimmed by 7 bases and J by 1 base, leaving 16 bases between them. CDR3 size: 15 residues. CDR3 region: CASTPLGGRNTEAFF. CDR3 coding DNA: TGTGCCAGCACCCCGTTGGGGGGGCGGAACACTGAAGCTTTCTTT.

The chain carries TRBV19 and TRBJ1-2; 9 positions agree with TRBD1. Germline V lookup: CDR1 LNHDA, CDR2 SQIVND (reference sequence). CDR3 size: 17 residues. V gave up 8 bases and J gave up 4 bases; unmatched junction bases: 17. This CDR3 is CASGTGQGRAGLYGYTF. CDR3 coding DNA: TGTGCCAGTGGGACCGGACAGGGGCGGGCCGGGCTCTATGGCTACACCTTC.